This TCR beta chain was recorded in a study of Tregs in tolerant kidney transplant recipients. Study information: Related graft donors supplied nonmyeloablative bone marrow transplants, and mixed chimerism was transient.

Notes on the study in general: No direct test of biological reproducibility was done here. Nucleotide sequences could not be compared across some patients' samples due to primer changes.

Assay: immunoSEQ multiplex PCR; the TCRdb copy retains only in-frame clones and omits some. Of some 71,000 clones in the sample, roughly nine tenths were seen once. Details on this clone: What it recognizes is unknown.

Trimming cost V 3 bases and J 2 bases, with 17 bases left between them. CDR3 length equals 16 residues. Germline assignment: CDR1 SGHRS and CDR2 YFSETQ. V and J are TRBV5-1 and TRBJ2-5, with D possibly TRBD2 on 8 matching bases. The sequence derives from a human donor who received a combined kidney and bone marrow transplant. The sequenced sample was CD4+ T cells from blood, obtained before the transplant. CDR3 in amino acids: CASSWIAGQNQETQYF. In nucleotides, the CDR3 is TGCGCCAGCAGCTGGATAGCGGGACAGAATCAAGAGACCCAGTACTTC.